These 22 T cell receptor beta chains were sequenced from one sample in a study of OX40 agonist ivuxolimab in advanced cancers. The repertoire was sequenced with immunoSEQ multiplex PCR; TCRdb's copy has only in-frame clones and lacks some. The repertoire holds about 19,000 clones, with around two thirds as singletons. Specimen: CD4+ or CD8+ T cells sorted from blood, collected in a trial of the OX40 agonist ivuxolimab. Source of these receptors: an adult with an advanced solid tumor such as melanoma, head and neck, liver or kidney cancer.

J is TRBJ1-1 and V is TRBV4-1; D gene ambiguous. This CDR3 has 15 residues. V lost 1 base and J lost 1, with 10 bases in between. CDR1 is MGHRA, CDR2 YSYEKL, per germline. The CDR3 region has the DNA TGCGCCAGCAGCCAAGGGGCAGGCTCGAACACTGAAGCTTTCTTT. Its protein product is CASSQGAGSNTEAFF.

Relative to its sample, this clone is medium-sized. The rearrangement uses TRBV9 and TRBJ1-2; no firm D call. CDR1 is SGDLS, CDR2 YYNGEE, per germline. CDR3 length: 15 amino acids. V shed 4 bases and J shed 3 bases, with 16 bases lying between them. The CDR3 region is CASSSPDGNYYGYTF. The CDR3 coding sequence is TGTGCCAGCAGCTCCCCGGACGGCAACTACTATGGCTACACCTTC.

By frequency in the sample, this clone is medium-sized. V and J are TRBV30 and TRBJ2-7, with TRBD1 matching over 7 bases. Per the germline V gene, CDR1 is GTSNPN and CDR2 is SVGIG (reference sequence). CDR3 size: 13 residues. V trimming: 5 bases; J trimming: 4 bases; junction bases outside the gene matches: 8. The CDR3 reads CAWEGDRVYEQYF. The CDR3 DNA reads TGTGCCTGGGAAGGAGACAGGGTATACGAGCAGTACTTC.

In its sample, this clone ranks as medium-sized (0.01 to 0.1%). V is TRBV4-1 and J is TRBJ2-1, with TRBD1 matching 7 bases. Germline CDR1 MGHRA, CDR2 YSYEKL. J gave up 3 bases and V 2 bases, and 7 bases lay outside the gene matches. The CDR3 loop spans 16 amino acids. Here the CDR3 DNA reads TGCGCCAGCAGCCAACAGGGGACAGTGAACTACAATGAGCAGTTCTTC. Translated, it gives CASSQQGTVNYNEQFF.

This clone is medium-sized (0.01 to 0.1%) by share. V usage is TRBV2 and J usage is TRBJ1-5, with 12 bases identical to TRBD1. The V gene's germline CDR1 is SNHLY and CDR2 FYNNEI. The junction had 3 bases not matched to a gene; V was cut back by 6 bases and J by 3 bases. The CDR3 is 15 residues long. The CDR3 here is CASRPGQGANQPQHF. CDR3 nucleotides: TGTGCCAGCAGACCGGGACAGGGGGCCAATCAGCCCCAGCATTTT.

The chain links TRBV9 to TRBJ2-6; D not resolved. CDR3 size: 15 residues. V was cut by 0 bases and J by 2 bases, with 6 bases left in between. CDR1 is SGDLS, CDR2 YYNGEE, per germline. CDR3 DNA: TGTGCCAGCAGCGTAGAGGAAGCTGGGGCCAACGTCCTGACTTTC. This encodes CASSVEEAGANVLTF.

The chain is built from TRBV7-8 and TRBJ1-4; 9 nucleotides agree with TRBD1. This CDR3 has 16 residues. Trimming at V came to 0 bases and at J to 7 bases, leaving 6 bases not matched to a gene. Germline loops: CDR1 SGHVS, CDR2 FQNEAQ. The CDR3 sequence is CASSLAVGQGSEKLFF. CDR3 coding DNA: TGTGCCAGCAGCTTAGCGGTGGGACAGGGATCTGAAAAACTGTTTTTT. Full variable domain (outside the CDR3, taken from reference TRBV7-8 and TRBJ1-4): GAGVSQSPRYKVAKRGQDVALRCDPISGHVSLFWYQQALGQGPEFLTYFQNEAQLDKSGLPSDRFFAERPEGSVSTLKIQRTQQEDSAVYLCASSLAVGQGSEKLFFGSGTQLSVL.

This clone is classed as medium-sized. V is TRBV5-4 and J is TRBJ1-2; 7 nucleotides match TRBD1. The CDR3 covers 15 residues. The germline V gene has CDR1 SGHNT and CDR2 YYREEE (reference sequence). J gave up 8 bases and V 5 bases, and 15 bases lay outside the gene matches. CDR3 sequence (DNA): TGTGCCAGCAGGGATCCTACAGGGGAGGAGGACGGCTACACCTTC. Translating gives CASRDPTGEEDGYTF. The entire variable domain, with the rest obtained from reference TRBV5-4 and TRBJ1-2, is as follows: ETGVTQSPTHLIKTRGQQVTLRCSSQSGHNTVSWYQQALGQGPQFIFQYYREEENGRGNFPPRFSGLQFPNYSSELNVNALELDDSALYLCASRDPTGEEDGYTFGSGTRLTVV.

This clone was observed a single time. The CDR3 is CSVAPTVAGRGEQYF. CDR3 nucleotides: TGCAGCGTCGCTCCAACTGTAGCGGGAAGAGGCGAGCAGTACTTC. This rearrangement joins TRBV29-1 to TRBJ2-7; 8 bases align to TRBD2. Germline assignment: CDR1 SQVTM and CDR2 ANQGSEA. V gave up 6 bases and J gave up 6 bases; unmatched junction bases: 16. The CDR3 spans 15 residues.

This clone was seen a few times. The chain couples TRBV30 to TRBJ1-1; D possibly corresponds to TRBD1 (5 bases). The V end was cut by 0 bases, the J end by 7 bases, with 9 bases between. CDR1 and CDR2 from the germline V gene are GTSNPN and SVGIG (reference sequence). The CDR3 covers 12 residues. The CDR3 here is CAWSVGTFEAFF. The CDR3 DNA reads as TGTGCCTGGAGTGTCGGGACTTTTGAAGCTTTCTTT.

This sequence joins TRBV6-1 and TRBJ2-7, with 7 bases fitting TRBD1. Trimming at V came to 0 bases and at J to 3 bases, leaving 5 bases not matched to a gene. Germline CDR1 is MNHNS and CDR2 is SASEGT. The CDR3 consists of 15 residues. This chain's CDR3 is CASSEATGWGYEQYF. DNA of the CDR3: TGTGCCAGCAGTGAAGCGACAGGGTGGGGCTACGAGCAGTACTTC.

The genes are TRBV28 and TRBJ2-7, with 14 bases lining up with TRBD2. Germline V gene data show CDR1 as MDHEN and CDR2 as SYDVKM. CDR3 length equals 22 residues. The ends lost 4 bases at V and 2 bases at J; junction bases unmatched: 22. The CDR3 coding sequence is TGTGCCAGCAGTTCGCGGACAGCCTATTCCGGGACTAGCGGGAGTGGAACCTACGAGCAGTACTTC. Translating it yields CASSSRTAYSGTSGSGTYEQYF.

A note on this clone: Other DNA sequences in the sample encode the same CDR3. The chain employs TRBV27 and TRBJ2-1; 7 positions agree with TRBD2. CDR1 is MNHEY, CDR2 SMNVEV, per germline (reference sequence). With V trimmed by 3 bases and J by 0 bases, 2 bases remained unmatched. This CDR3 spans 15 amino acids. The CDR3 DNA is TGTGCCAGCAGTTTGGGCGGGAGCTCCTACAATGAGCAGTTCTTC. Protein product: CASSLGGSSYNEQFF.

The CDR3 DNA follows: TGTGCCAGCAGTGACCTCCGGAGAGACTATGGCTACACCTTC. Translated, it gives CASSDLRRDYGYTF. The chain is built from TRBV2 and TRBJ1-2, with no clear D. V lost 3 bases, J lost 3 bases, and 11 bases lay in between. CDR3 length: 14 residues. The germline CDR1 and CDR2 sequences are SNHLY and FYNNEI. Based on the CDR3 plus reference TRBV2 and TRBJ1-2, the full variable domain is EPEVTQTPSHQVTQMGQEVILRCVPISNHLYFYWYRQILGQKVEFLVSFYNNEISEKSEIFDDQFSVERPDGSNFTLKIRSTKLEDSAMYFCASSDLRRDYGYTFGSGTRLTVV.

The chain recombines TRBV14 with TRBJ2-7; 8 positions match TRBD1. Germline CDR1 SGHDN, CDR2 FVKESK. Trimming at V came to 4 bases and at J to 4 bases, leaving 12 bases not matched to a gene. The CDR3 loop spans 16 amino acids. The CDR3 sequence is CASSPFSGTGAYEQYF. CDR3 DNA sequence: TGTGCCAGCAGCCCCTTTTCCGGGACAGGAGCGTACGAGCAGTACTTC.

The CDR3 spells CASSRPTGYNEQFF. The CDR3 bases are TGTGCCAGCAGTCGCCCGACAGGGTACAATGAGCAGTTCTTC. This sequence joins TRBV28 and TRBJ2-1; 7 nucleotides agree with TRBD1. Trimming took 5 bases from V and 4 from J; bases not matched to a gene: 5. Germline CDR1 is MDHEN and CDR2 is SYDVKM. This CDR3 region has 14 residues.

The V call is TRBV5-4, the J call TRBJ2-5, with D possibly being TRBD1 or TRBD2 (6 bases each). The better agreement between TRBJ2-7 and the DNA end casts doubt on the J call. The CDR3 loop spans 15 amino acids. CDR1 SGHNT and CDR2 YYREEE come from the germline V gene (reference sequence). CDR3 DNA sequence: TGTGCCAGCAGCTCCGGGGGCTCCACGTCTTACGAGCAGTACTTC. This sequence encodes CASSSGGSTSYEQYF.

This chain connects TRBV7-8 to TRBJ2-1, with 10 nucleotides matching TRBD2. CDR3 length: 15 amino acids. Germline lookup yields CDR1 SGHVS and CDR2 FQNEAQ. With V trimmed by 1 base and J by 9 bases, 6 bases remained unmatched. CDR3 sequence (DNA): TGTGCCAGCAGCTTAGTACTAGCGGGGTCGGGTGAGCAGTTCTTC. Encoded protein: CASSLVLAGSGEQFF.

This chain uses TRBV10-3 with TRBJ2-1; D unresolved. CDR1 is ENHRY, CDR2 SYGVKD, per germline. CDR3 length: 17 amino acids. V lost 3 bases to trimming and J lost 1 base, with 16 bases between them. The CDR3: CAISDFVQTGSYNEQFF. DNA of the CDR3: TGTGCCATCAGTGATTTCGTACAAACCGGGTCCTACAATGAGCAGTTCTTC.

The V and J genes are TRBV10-3 and TRBJ1-1; 8 positions match TRBD1. The CDR3 covers 15 residues. The trim removed 2 bases at V and 3 bases at J, leaving 5 bases unmatched. The V gene's germline CDR1 is ENHRY and CDR2 SYGVKD. CDR3 nucleotide sequence: TGTGCCATCAGTGAGAAGGGACAGGCGTACACTGAAGCTTTCTTT. It codes for CAISEKGQAYTEAFF.

The J gene is TRBJ1-1, the V gene TRBV27; 7 bases line up with TRBD1. CDR1 is MNHEY and CDR2 is SMNVEV in the germline V gene (reference sequence). J lost 1 base, V lost 4 bases, and 3 bases had no gene match. CDR3 size: 14 residues. CDR3 in amino acids: CASSSGQTNTEAFF. The CDR3 DNA reads TGTGCCAGCAGTTCGGGACAGACGAACACTGAAGCTTTCTTT.

The chain is built from TRBV6-5 and TRBJ1-5, with D possibly being TRBD1 (5 bases). V was trimmed by 4 bases and J by 5 bases, leaving 9 bases between them. The germline V gene encodes CDR1 MNHEY and CDR2 SVGAGI. The CDR3 runs 13 residues. Written as DNA, the CDR3 is TGTGCCAGCAGTTCTAGGGGCGATCAGCCCCAGCATTTT. It is translated as CASSSRGDQPQHF.